The clone carrying this T cell receptor (beta chain) was observed many times. Its antigen remains unidentified. Authors of the study amplified TCR beta CDR3 regions from RNA transcripts. Researchers ran a first-round RT-PCR on the TCR CDR3 using the HTBI primer set. From the multiplex PCR reads, TCRdb called clonotypes with MiXCR, one entry per CDR3 protein. Here the sample spans hundreds of thousands of distinct CDR3 sequences, 15% to 17% being singletons. The data are from a study of T cells in Graves' hyperthyroidism and ophthalmopathy. Points from the study as a whole: Appearing also in blood were most of the thyroid clonotypes expanded above 0.001.

Trimming removed 5 bases at V and 4 bases at J, with 14 bases between. The CDR3 covers 14 residues. The chain recombines TRBV12-3 or TRBV12-4 with TRBJ1-2; unclear D gene. The TCR was taken from a woman younger than 30 with Graves' hyperthyroidism. The sequencing input was blood. The CDR3 loop reads CASSTKDGPYGYTF. Written as DNA, the CDR3 is TGTGCCAGCAGTACCAAAGACGGTCCCTATGGCTACACCTTC.